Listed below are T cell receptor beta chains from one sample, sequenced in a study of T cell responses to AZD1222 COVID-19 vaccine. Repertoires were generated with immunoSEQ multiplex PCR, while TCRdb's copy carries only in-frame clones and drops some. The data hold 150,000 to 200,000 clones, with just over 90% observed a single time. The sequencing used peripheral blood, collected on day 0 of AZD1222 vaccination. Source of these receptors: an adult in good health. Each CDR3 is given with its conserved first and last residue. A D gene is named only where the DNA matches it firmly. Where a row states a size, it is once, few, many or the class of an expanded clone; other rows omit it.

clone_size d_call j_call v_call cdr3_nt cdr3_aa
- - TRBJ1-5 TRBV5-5 TGTGCCAGCAGCTTGGAAGCTTATGGCAATCAGCCCCAGCATTTT CASSLEAYGNQPQHF
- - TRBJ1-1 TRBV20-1 TGCAGTGCTAGTCACCACAGGTCTTTTGGGACTGAAGCTTTCTTT CSASHHRSFGTEAFF
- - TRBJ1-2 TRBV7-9 TGTGCCAGCAGCTTAGTTGGGGGCGCGGATGGCTACACCTTC CASSLVGGADGYTF
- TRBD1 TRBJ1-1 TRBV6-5 TGTGCCAGCAGCGACAGGGGCGACATGAACACTGAAGCTTTCTTT CASSDRGDMNTEAFF
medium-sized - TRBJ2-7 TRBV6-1 TGTGCCAGCAGTGAGGGGGACAACCACTACGAGCAGTACTTC CASSEGDNHYEQYF
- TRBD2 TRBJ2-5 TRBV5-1 TGCGCCAGCAGCTTGGTATCTGGGAGGGAAGAGACCCAGTACTTC CASSLVSGREETQYF
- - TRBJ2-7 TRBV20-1 TGCAGTGTTAGCGGAAACAACGAGCAGTACTTC CSVSGNNEQYF
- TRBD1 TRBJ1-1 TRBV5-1 TGCGCCAGCAGCTCGGTTAGACAGGGGGGCACTGAAGCTTTCTTT CASSSVRQGGTEAFF
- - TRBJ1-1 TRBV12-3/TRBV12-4 TGTGCCAGCAGTAGGACACAGAACACTGAAGCTTTCTTT CASSRTQNTEAFF
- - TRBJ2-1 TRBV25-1 TGTGCCAGCAGTTCTAGACTAGCCTACAATGAGCAGTTCTTC CASSSRLAYNEQFF
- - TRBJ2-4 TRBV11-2 TGTGCCAGCAGCTTATACCGGGCCCCAGGTGCCTCGTCCAAAAACATTCAGTACTTC CASSLYRAPGASSKNIQYF
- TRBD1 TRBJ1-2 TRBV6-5 TGTGCCAGCAACAAAGCCGGGACAGCTAACTATGGCTACACCTTC CASNKAGTANYGYTF
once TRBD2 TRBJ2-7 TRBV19 TGTGCCAGTAGTGTGAAAGCGGGATTTGGCTACGAGCAGTACTTC CASSVKAGFGYEQYF
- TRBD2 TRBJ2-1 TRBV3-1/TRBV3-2 TGTGCCAGCAGCCAAGAATTGGTTGTGGGTCGTGGACTAGCGGGTTACAATGAGCAGTTCTTC CASSQELVVGRGLAGYNEQFF
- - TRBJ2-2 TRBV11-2 TGTGCCAGCAGCAAGAACACCGGGGAGCTGTTTTTT CASSKNTGELFF
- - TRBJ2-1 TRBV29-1 TGCAGCGTTGAACTAGCCTCGAGCTCCTACAATGAGCAGTTCTTC CSVELASSSYNEQFF
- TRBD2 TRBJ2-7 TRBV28 TGTGCCAGCAGTTTAACTAGCGGGAGTGTCGAGCAGTACTTC CASSLTSGSVEQYF
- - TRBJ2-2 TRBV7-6 TGTGCCAGCAGCTTAGCATTCCTAGCGAACACCGGGGAGCTGTTTTTT CASSLAFLANTGELFF
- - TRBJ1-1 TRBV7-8 TGTGCCAGCAGCCGAGGGGGGGCGCGGGACACTGAAGCTTTCTTT CASSRGGARDTEAFF
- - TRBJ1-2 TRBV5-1 TGCGCCAGCAGCTTCAGGGTTCCTGATGGCTACACCTTC CASSFRVPDGYTF
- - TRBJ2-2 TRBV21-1 TGTGCCAGCAGCCCTCGGCAGGCTGTCGTAAGGGAGCTGTTTTTT CASSPRQAVVRELFF
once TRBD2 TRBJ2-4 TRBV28 TGTGCCAGCAGTTTATTCAGACCGGGGGAGGGCAAAAACATTCAGTACTTC CASSLFRPGEGKNIQYF
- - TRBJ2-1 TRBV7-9 TGTGCCAGCAGCCCTCGGGACTGGCACAATGAGCAGTTCTTC CASSPRDWHNEQFF
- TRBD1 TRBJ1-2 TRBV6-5 TGTGCCAGCAGTTACGACTGGGACAGTGCTAGGGGCTACACCTTC CASSYDWDSARGYTF
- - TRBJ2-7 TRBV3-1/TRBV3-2 TGTGCCAGCAGCCAACCCGGGAAGCAGGCCTACGAGCAGTACTTC CASSQPGKQAYEQYF
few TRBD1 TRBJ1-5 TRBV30 TGTGCCTGGGCGACAGGGGGTCGGCAGCCCCAGCATTTT CAWATGGRQPQHF
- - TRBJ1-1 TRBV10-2 TGCGCCAGCAGTGTCTCCCCGAACACTGAAGCTTTCTTT CASSVSPNTEAFF
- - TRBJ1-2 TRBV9 TGTGCCAGCAGCGGAGCCAGACAAAGCTATGGCTACACCTTC CASSGARQSYGYTF
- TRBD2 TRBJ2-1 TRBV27 TGTGCCAGCAGTTTATCAGCCCAGCGGGAAAGTGAGCAGTTCTTC CASSLSAQRESEQFF
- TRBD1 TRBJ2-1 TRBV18 TGTGCCAGCTCACCACCGTCGGGCGAACAGGGGAAGAATGAGCAGTTCTTC CASSPPSGEQGKNEQFF
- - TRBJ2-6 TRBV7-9 TGTGCCAGCAGCTTAGGTGGCTCGGCCAACGTCCTGACTTTC CASSLGGSANVLTF
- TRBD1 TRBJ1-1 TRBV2 TGTGCCAGCAGGGTAGAACAGGGGGACACTGAAGCTTTCTTT CASRVEQGDTEAFF
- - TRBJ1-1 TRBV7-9 TGTGCCAGCAGCCGGGCGGGGGACCTTGAAGCTTTCTTT CASSRAGDLEAFF
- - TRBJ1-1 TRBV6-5 TGTGCCAGCACACCGGGAGGGGGGGAAGCTTTCTTT CASTPGGGEAFF
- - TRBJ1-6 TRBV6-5 TGTGCCAGCAATTCATTCGGGGAGTATAGTTCACCCCTCCACTTT CASNSFGEYSSPLHF
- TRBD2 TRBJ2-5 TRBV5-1 TGCGCCAGCAGCCGAGGGACTAGACACGATGGCGGTGAGACCCAGTACTTC CASSRGTRHDGGETQYF
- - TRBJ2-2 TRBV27 TGTGCCAGCAGTTTCAGTATCGCCAGCTACACCGGGGAGCTGTTTTTT CASSFSIASYTGELFF
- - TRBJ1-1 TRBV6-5 TGTGCCAGCAGTAGGACAGTGGAAGCTTTCTTT CASSRTVEAFF
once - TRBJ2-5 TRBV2 TGTGCCAGCAGTGGGGACTCCCAAGAGACCCAGTACTTC CASSGDSQETQYF
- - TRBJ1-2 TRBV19 TGTGCCAGTAGTAGGGCAGCTAACTATGGCTACACCTTC CASSRAANYGYTF
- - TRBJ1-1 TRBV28 TGTGCCAGCAGTACCCCGAGGACAACCGGTTTGAAAGCTTTCTTT CASSTPRTTGLKAFF
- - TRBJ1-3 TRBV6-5 TGTGCCACCTTTTCACAGGGCTCTGGAAACACCATATATTTT CATFSQGSGNTIYF
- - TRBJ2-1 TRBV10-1 TGCGCCAGCTGGTTGCAGGGGAGCTCCTACAATGAGCAGTTCTTC CASWLQGSSYNEQFF
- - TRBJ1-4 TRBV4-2 TGTGCCAGCAGCCGCCGCCGGGACACCGACGAAAAACTGTTTTTT CASSRRRDTDEKLFF
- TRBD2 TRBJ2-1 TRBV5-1 TGCGCCAGCAGCTTGGGACTAGCGGGAGTCAATGAGCAGTTCTTC CASSLGLAGVNEQFF
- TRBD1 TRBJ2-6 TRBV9 TGTGCCAGCAGCCCCGGGGGGACAGGGAGCTCTGGGGCCAACGTCCTGACTTTC CASSPGGTGSSGANVLTF
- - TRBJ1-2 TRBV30 TGTGCCTGGGGTGACGTCTATGGCTACACCTTC CAWGDVYGYTF
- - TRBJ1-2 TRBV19 TGTGCCAGTAGTTTCCGGGCCTCCTATGGCTACACCTTC CASSFRASYGYTF
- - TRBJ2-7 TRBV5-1 TGCGCCAGCAGCTCCGCCGGGACACCCTACGAGCAGTACTTC CASSSAGTPYEQYF
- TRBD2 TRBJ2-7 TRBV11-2 TGTGCCAGCAGCTTGGAGGGACTAGCGGGCGAGCAGTACTTC CASSLEGLAGEQYF
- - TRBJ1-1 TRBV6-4 TGTGCCAGCAGGCGGCATGGGATAGCGAACACTGAAGCTTTCTTT CASRRHGIANTEAFF
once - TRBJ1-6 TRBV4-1 TGCGCCAGCAGCCAACCGACGGGGACGAATTCACCCCTCCACTTT CASSQPTGTNSPLHF
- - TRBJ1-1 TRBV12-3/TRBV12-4 TGTGCCAGCACCCCGGACAGAGAACCTTTCTTT CASTPDREPFF
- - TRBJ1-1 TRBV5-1 TGCGCCAGCAGCTTGGAGTCCAGAGGCACTGAAGCTTTCTTT CASSLESRGTEAFF